What follows is one TCR beta chain and its context. Patients who underwent sequencing had shown CD8+CD57+ cell expansion by flow cytometry. This CDR3 is built from 14 residues. Germline loops: CDR1 SNHLY, CDR2 FYNNEI. The V end lost 6 bases, the J end lost 0 bases, and 11 bases lay between the germline ends. CDR3 and TCR beta VDJ profiling relied on genomic DNA as the template. TCRdb recomputed calls from the reads with MiXCR, one row per CDR3 protein. The sample includes under 350,000 distinct CDR3 sequences, approximately 58% seen only once; the top ten take approximately 1.3%. These data come from a study of CD8+CD57+ T cells in acquired aplastic anemia.

The origin of this receptor is a human donor with aplastic anemia. Material for sequencing was sorted CD4+, CD8+, or CD8+CD57+ T cells (not recorded which) from PBMCs. The chain uses TRBV2 and TRBJ1-1; TRBD1 is a possible D gene (5 bases). CDR3 sequence reads: CASRFQGMNTEAFF. CDR3 bases: TGTGCCAGCAGATTCCAGGGAATGAACACTGAAGCTTTCTTT.